The next 20 T cell receptor beta chains were all read from a single sample in a study of T cell repertoires in cytomegalovirus infection. TCRdb redid the calling of the reads with MiXCR, one entry per CDR3 protein. The sample includes roughly 700,000 distinct CDR3 sequences, 30% to 35% seen only once; the top ten take roughly 18%. Their recognized antigens are unknown. The sequences come from cultured PBMCs, collected from culture after CMV antigen stimulation. These receptors all stem from a human donor in good health (CMV status not recorded). Some clones in this sample may be carry-over from other donors' samples.

This sequence joins TRBV6-2 or TRBV6-3 and TRBJ1-1, with unresolved D. The CDR3 contains 12 residues. V lost 5 bases and J 7 bases, leaving 11 bases between the germline ends. The germline V gene has CDR1 MNHEY and CDR2 SVGEGT. The CDR3 reads CASSEDRREAFF. The CDR3 coding sequence is TGTGCCAGCAGTGAAGATCGACGTGAAGCTTTCTTT.

The genes are TRBV6-8 and TRBJ2-7, with a weak D call TRBD1 (5 bases). From germline, CDR1 is MNHGY and CDR2 SAAAGT. The CDR3 is 13 amino acids. Here the CDR3 reads CAIMQGISYEQYF. In DNA form, the CDR3 reads TGTGCGATCATGCAGGGAATCTCCTACGAGCAGTACTTC.

CDR3 sequence: CATGGGQGSYNEQFF. CDR3 in DNA: TGTGCCACCGGGGGGGGGCAGGGCTCCTACAATGAGCAGTTCTTC. V usage is TRBV10-3 and J usage is TRBJ2-1; 8 positions match TRBD2. The V segment lost 10 bases and the J segment 0 bases; nucleotides outside the gene matches: 8. This CDR3 region has 15 residues. Germline values: CDR1 ENHRY, CDR2 SYGVKD.

This clonotype occurred a few times. The J gene is TRBJ2-7, the V gene TRBV12-3 or TRBV12-4, with D tentatively TRBD1 (6 bases). This CDR3 is built from 13 residues. Trimming pared 3 bases from V and 5 bases from J, leaving 11 bases between. The CDR3 region has the DNA TGTGCCAGCAGTTTCGGGACACCTGACGAGCAGTACTTC. This gives the protein CASSFGTPDEQYF.

Worth noting for this clonotype: Germline is not matched at one junction end, which may reflect a read error. V is TRBV13 and J is TRBJ1-1; D is ambiguous. CDR1 is PRHDT, CDR2 FYEKMQ, per germline (reference sequence). CDR3 length: 13 amino acids. CDR3 nucleotides: TGTGCCAGCAGCCTAGGTTTTTTCACTGAAGCTTTCTTT. Its translation is CASSLGFFTEAFF.

The rearrangement joins TRBV28 to TRBJ1-3; D is uncertain. This CDR3 spans 15 amino acids. The germline V gene has CDR1 MDHEN and CDR2 SYDVKM. Trimming stripped 6 bases from V and 0 bases from J, with 12 bases between. CDR3 nucleotide sequence: TGTGCCAGCAGCCTAGGACGCTACTCTGGAAACACCATATATTTT. Encoded protein: CASSLGRYSGNTIYF.

This chain connects TRBV7-3 to TRBJ2-5, with D perhaps TRBD1 (6 bases). Germline V CDR1 and CDR2: SGHTA, FQGTGA. The CDR3 length is 16 residues. Trimming pared 7 bases from V and 4 bases from J, leaving 22 bases between. CDR3 DNA: TGTGCCAGCACCCCTGACAGGTCCATTGGTCGAGAGACCCAGTACTTC. Amino acids: CASTPDRSIGRETQYF.

The CDR3 region is CATSRGRGVGANVLTF. The CDR3 DNA reads as TGTGCCACCAGCAGAGGGCGGGGGGTGGGGGCCAACGTCCTGACTTTC. The J gene is TRBJ2-6, the V gene TRBV15, with 8 bases lining up with TRBD2. J was trimmed by 4 bases and V by 1 base; bases with no gene match: 3. The CDR3 runs to 16 residues. Germline V gene sequence: CDR1 LNHNV, CDR2 YYDKDF (reference sequence).

This clonotype was counted only a few times. The rearrangement links TRBV7-6 to TRBJ2-7, with D possibly being TRBD2 (6 bases). The CDR3 contains 15 residues. The germline V and J ends were trimmed by 3 bases and 3 bases, with 15 bases remaining between them. Germline V lookup: CDR1 SGHVS, CDR2 FNYEAQ. The CDR3 is CASSLEGRGYYEQYF. The DNA of the CDR3 is TGTGCCAGCAGCTTGGAAGGGCGGGGTTACTACGAGCAGTACTTC. The full variable domain, in which reference TRBV7-6 and TRBJ2-7 provide the parts outside the CDR3, is GAGVSQSPRYKVTKRGQDVALRCDPISGHVSLYWYRQALGQGPEFLTYFNYEAQQDKSGLPNDRFSAERPEGSISTLTIQRTEQRDSAMYRCASSLEGRGYYEQYFGPGTRLTVT.

V usage is TRBV10-1 and J usage is TRBJ2-1; 9 bases agree with TRBD2. The CDR3 has 15 residues. Trimming took 4 bases from V and 6 from J; bases not matched to a gene: 7. Per the germline V gene, CDR1 is WNHNN and CDR2 is SYGVQD (reference sequence). The CDR3 loop reads CASSASLAGINEQFF. The CDR3 DNA reads TGCGCCAGCAGTGCAAGTCTAGCGGGGATCAATGAGCAGTTCTTC.

The rearrangement joins TRBV7-6 to TRBJ1-1, with 7 bases identical to TRBD1. Germline values: CDR1 SGHVS, CDR2 FNYEAQ. J gave up 1 base and V 5 bases, and 7 bases lay outside the gene matches. This CDR3 has 15 residues. CDR3 coding DNA: TGTGCCAGCAGCGATCCCCGGGACAGGAACACTGAAGCTTTCTTT. It encodes CASSDPRDRNTEAFF.

This clonotype showed up many times. The chain couples TRBV7-8 to TRBJ2-2; D not resolved. The CDR3 sequence is 14 residues long. From germline, CDR1 is SGHVS and CDR2 FQNEAQ. The ends were cut back, 5 bases at V and 7 bases at J, with 14 bases in the middle. The CDR3 is CASSRRVPGGELFF. The CDR3 bases are TGTGCCAGCAGCCGCCGGGTCCCCGGCGGGGAGCTGTTTTTT.

The V and J genes are TRBV7-6 and TRBJ2-1; D tentatively fits TRBD1 or TRBD2 (5 bases each). Germline values: CDR1 SGHVS, CDR2 FNYEAQ. The CDR3 is 17 amino acids. With 5 bases removed from V and 4 bases from J, the gap between germline ends came to 21 bases. The CDR3 loop reads CASSPNEGLHPYNEQFF. DNA of the CDR3: TGTGCCAGCAGCCCCAATGAGGGGCTGCATCCATACAATGAGCAGTTCTTC.

This chain uses TRBV2 with TRBJ2-7, with D unresolved. Germline values: CDR1 SNHLY, CDR2 FYNNEI. Trimming shortened V by 3 bases and J by 2 bases, and 17 bases separated the two germline ends. CDR3 length equals 16 residues. CDR3 amino acids: CASSEVEVQFTYEQYF. As DNA, the CDR3 is TGTGCCAGCAGTGAGGTTGAAGTGCAGTTCACCTACGAGCAGTACTTC.

This clonotype was found once. V and J are TRBV27 and TRBJ2-7; D might be TRBD1 (5 bases). The CDR3 sequence is 15 residues long. Looked up from germline, CDR1 is MNHEY and CDR2 is SMNVEV (reference sequence). V gave up 2 bases and J gave up 6 bases, with 17 bases separating them. CDR3 in amino acids: CASSLILGRASEQYF. The CDR3 bases are TGTGCCAGCAGTTTAATACTTGGCAGGGCATCCGAGCAGTACTTC.

The CDR3 loop reads CATSRDHTEAFF. Here the CDR3 DNA reads TGTGCCACCAGCAGAGACCACACTGAAGCTTTCTTT. The chain recombines TRBV15 with TRBJ1-1, with unresolved D. The germline V and J ends were trimmed by 0 bases and 3 bases, with 2 bases remaining between them. CDR3 length: 12 amino acids. The germline V gene has CDR1 LNHNV and CDR2 YYDKDF (reference sequence).

The gene calls are TRBV18 and TRBJ1-5; a possible D gene is TRBD1 (5 bases). Germline CDR1 is KGHSH and CDR2 is LQKENI. Trimming left V 2 bases short and J 2 bases short, with 10 bases between. This CDR3 is built from 15 residues. Written as DNA, the CDR3 is TGTGCCAGCTCACCAAATTCGGGGGGCAATCAGCCCCAGCATTTT. Protein product: CASSPNSGGNQPQHF.

J is TRBJ2-4 and V is TRBV6-6; tentative D call: TRBD1 (6 bases). Germline V CDR1 and CDR2: MNHNY, SVGAGI (reference sequence). The ends were cut back, 2 bases at V and 6 bases at J, with 8 bases in the middle. The CDR3 spans 13 residues. The chain's CDR3 is CASSYGGTNIQYF. The CDR3 coding sequence is TGTGCCAGCAGTTACGGGGGCACAAACATTCAGTACTTC.

The V call is TRBV27, the J call TRBJ2-2; 14 positions match TRBD2. Germline CDR1 is MNHEY and CDR2 is SMNVEV (reference sequence). The CDR3 is 18 residues long. The V and J ends lost 4 bases and 0 bases, in that order; junction bases with no gene match: 4. This CDR3 reads CASSSGLAGATNTGELFF. As DNA, the CDR3 is TGTGCCAGCAGTTCGGGACTAGCGGGGGCCACGAACACCGGGGAGCTGTTTTTT.

The V gene is TRBV7-6, the J gene TRBJ1-1; D uncertain. Trimming shortened V by 1 base and J by 8 bases, and 11 bases separated the two germline ends. The V gene's germline CDR1 is SGHVS and CDR2 FNYEAQ. This CDR3 is built from 13 residues. The chain's CDR3 is CASSLDSGLEAFF. For the CDR3, the DNA is TGTGCCAGCAGCTTAGACAGCGGATTAGAAGCTTTCTTT.